What follows are 17 T cell receptor beta chains derived from one specimen sequenced in a study of early T cells in non-severe SARS-CoV-2 infection. Using its own MiXCR run on the 5' RACE reads, TCRdb lists one record per CDR3 protein. In the table there are roughly 67,000 distinct CDR3 sequences, around 9.9% of which are singletons. Material for sequencing was whole blood. The receptors come from an adult who was a healthcare worker with PCR-confirmed SARS-CoV-2 infection or an uninfected control (not recorded which).

This clonotype was seen more than once but under ten times. The J gene is TRBJ1-1, the V gene TRBV7-9, with 11 bases matching TRBD1. Germline-derived CDR1 and CDR2 are SEHNR and FQNEAQ (reference sequence). The CDR3 runs to 15 residues. V gave up 5 bases and J gave up 5 bases; unmatched junction bases: 7. The CDR3 sequence is CASSTGQGARTEAFF. CDR3 in DNA: TGTGCCAGCAGCACAGGACAGGGGGCGCGAACTGAAGCTTTCTTT.

The chain links TRBV2 to TRBJ2-3, with TRBD2 matching 7 bases. From germline, CDR1 is SNHLY and CDR2 FYNNEI. The V gene end was trimmed by 3 bases and the J gene end by 3 bases; junction bases not matched to a gene: 3. CDR3 length: 14 amino acids. The CDR3 sequence is CASSEGLLTDTQYF. CDR3 DNA: TGTGCCAGCAGTGAGGGACTACTTACAGATACGCAGTATTTT. The whole variable domain, remainder taken from reference TRBV2 and TRBJ2-3, is EPEVTQTPSHQVTQMGQEVILRCVPISNHLYFYWYRQILGQKVEFLVSFYNNEISEKSEIFDDQFSVERPDGSNFTLKIRSTKLEDSAMYFCASSEGLLTDTQYFGPGTRLTVL.

Regarding this clonotype: A read error may account for a junction end that differs from germline. The chain links TRBV5-6 to TRBJ1-1; D may be TRBD1 (5 bases). The CDR3 spans 15 residues. CDR1 is SGHDT and CDR2 is YYEEEE in the germline V gene. This CDR3 is CASSPGGALNTEALF. CDR3 DNA: TGTGCCAGCAGCCCCGGAGGGGCGCTGAACACTGAAGCTTTGTTT.

The chain employs TRBV12-3 or TRBV12-4 and TRBJ2-2, with a weak D call TRBD2 (5 bases). The ends were cut back, 4 bases at V and 6 bases at J, with 9 bases in the middle. The CDR3 has 13 amino acids. The CDR3 coding sequence is TGTGCCAGCAGTTCCGCGGGCCCCGGGGAGCTGTTTTTT. Amino acids: CASSSAGPGELFF.

This clonotype was observed many times. The chain employs TRBV9 and TRBJ2-7, with D maybe TRBD1 (6 bases). The CDR3 sequence is 14 residues long. Trimming removed 2 bases at V and 0 bases at J, with 9 bases between. Germline CDR1 SGDLS, CDR2 YYNGEE. CDR3 DNA sequence: TGTGCCAGCAGCGTCGGACAGTTCTCCTACGAGCAGTACTTC. Translated: CASSVGQFSYEQYF.

The chain is built from TRBV20-1 and TRBJ2-1; 12 positions match TRBD2. The CDR3 contains 15 residues. Germline V gene data show CDR1 as DFQATT and CDR2 as SNEGSKA (reference sequence). J lost 7 bases, V lost 4 bases, and 8 bases had no gene match. CDR3 amino acids: CSAKNLAGGSNEQFF. The DNA of the CDR3 is TGCAGTGCTAAAAACCTAGCGGGAGGGTCAAATGAGCAGTTCTTC.

This clonotype occurred a few times. CDR3 DNA sequence: TGTGCCAGCAGCCCCTACAGGGGGCCTGGAAACACCATATATTTT. It translates to CASSPYRGPGNTIYF. The J gene is TRBJ1-3, the V gene TRBV28; 9 positions match TRBD1. The V and J ends lost 6 bases and 2 bases, in that order; junction bases with no gene match: 5. This CDR3 is built from 15 residues. Germline lookup yields CDR1 MDHEN and CDR2 SYDVKM.

The chain joins TRBV14 to TRBJ2-5; perhaps TRBD1 as D (6 bases). From germline, CDR1 is SGHDN and CDR2 FVKESK. The V gene lost 5 bases and the J gene lost 5 bases, with 12 bases spanning the gap. CDR3 size: 13 residues. In DNA form, the CDR3 reads TGTGCCAGCAGCTCCAGGGGTGAGGAGACCCAGTACTTC. It encodes CASSSRGEETQYF.

This clonotype has at least ten counts. A read error may produce the germline difference seen at one junction end. This chain connects TRBV20-1 to TRBJ2-3; D may be TRBD1 or TRBD2 (5 bases each). CDR1 is DFQATT and CDR2 is SNEGSKA in the germline V gene (reference sequence). CDR3 size: 11 residues. The CDR3 DNA sequence: TGCAGTGCTTCGAGGGGCAAGGGGACCCCCTTT. Protein product: CSASRGKGTPF.

The genes are TRBV11-2 and TRBJ1-2; TRBD1 might be the D (6 bases). This CDR3 region has 12 residues. Looked up from germline, CDR1 is SGHAT and CDR2 is FQNNGV. The V gene lost 1 base and the J gene lost 6 bases, with 6 bases spanning the gap. The CDR3 loop reads CASSLAGDGYTF. In nucleotides, the CDR3 is TGTGCCAGCAGCTTAGCAGGGGATGGCTACACCTTC.

This clonotype was seen a few times. The V and J genes are TRBV2 and TRBJ2-5; unclear D gene. V dropped 2 bases and J dropped 0 bases, with 7 bases sitting between them. Germline loops: CDR1 SNHLY, CDR2 FYNNEI. The CDR3 extends over 14 amino acids. CDR3 residues: CASSERTDQETQYF. The CDR3 region has the DNA TGTGCCAGCAGTGAACGGACGGACCAAGAGACCCAGTACTTC.

The CDR3 here is CASSSPGQGAYEQYF. CDR3 nucleotide sequence: TGTGCCAGCAGCTCACCGGGACAGGGAGCCTACGAGCAGTACTTC. The chain is built from TRBV7-9 and TRBJ2-7; the match to TRBD1 covers 9 bases. CDR1 SEHNR and CDR2 FQNEAQ come from the germline V gene (reference sequence). The CDR3 contains 15 residues. Trimming took 4 bases from V and 2 from J; bases not matched to a gene: 6.

This clonotype showed up just a few times. The genes are TRBV27 and TRBJ1-1; tentative D call: TRBD1 (6 bases). The CDR3 is 14 amino acids. Germline CDR1 MNHEY, CDR2 SMNVEV (reference sequence). V lost 8 bases and J 0 bases, leaving 13 bases between the germline ends. The DNA for the CDR3 is TGTGCCAGCCGGGCAGGGGAGATGAACACTGAAGCTTTCTTT. This codes for CASRAGEMNTEAFF.

The gene calls are TRBV20-1 and TRBJ2-3; a weak D match, TRBD2 (6 bases). CDR3 length: 12 residues. Germline CDR1 and CDR2: DFQATT and SNEGSKA (reference sequence). V was clipped by 4 bases and J by 3 bases, with 8 bases between them. The CDR3 region is CSAILATDTQYF. The CDR3, as DNA: TGCAGTGCTATCCTAGCGACAGATACGCAGTATTTT.

Only a few counts were recorded for this clonotype. The chain joins TRBV12-3 or TRBV12-4 to TRBJ1-2; the match to TRBD1 covers 11 bases. The CDR3 runs 14 residues. V was clipped by 3 bases and J by 7 bases; unmatched bases: 4. CDR3 loop: CASSFGTGGSGYTF. The CDR3 nucleotides are TGTGCCAGCAGTTTCGGGACAGGGGGGTCTGGCTACACCTTC.

This clonotype has at least ten counts. The J gene is TRBJ1-2, the V gene TRBV20-1, with D unresolved. The CDR3 consists of 15 residues. V was cut by 1 base and J by 2 bases, with 14 bases left in between. CDR1 and CDR2 (germline): DFQATT, SNEGSKA (reference sequence). The CDR3 spells CSARVPPKGNYGYTF. CDR3 in DNA: TGCAGTGCTAGAGTTCCCCCCAAGGGAAACTATGGCTACACCTTC.

This clonotype was counted many times. V and J are TRBV7-2 and TRBJ2-7; perhaps TRBD2 as D (6 bases). The CDR3 has 14 residues. CDR1 and CDR2 (germline): SGHTA, FQGNSA. Trimming stripped 5 bases from V and 0 bases from J, with 11 bases between. The CDR3 sequence: CASSPSGLSYEQYF. The CDR3 DNA reads as TGTGCCAGCAGCCCCTCGGGACTCTCCTACGAGCAGTACTTC.